A single sample gave rise to the 29 T cell receptor beta chains below, sequenced in a study of blood T cell repertoires in COVID-19. The data were produced by immunoSEQ multiplex PCR, yet TCRdb's version contains in-frame clones alone and is incomplete. Of 76,000 or so clones listed, 90% to 95% were seen once; the top ten hold approximately 5.3%. Sequencing used peripheral blood. The receptors come from a human donor in a cohort sampled during active COVID-19.

Regarding this clone: The same CDR3 is also encoded by other DNA sequences in this sample. The chain is built from TRBV18 and TRBJ1-5, with 10 bases that match TRBD1. There are 15 residues in the CDR3. V lost 2 bases to trimming and J lost 2 bases; unmatched junction nucleotides: 0. Germline values: CDR1 KGHSH, CDR2 LQKENI. The CDR3 region has the DNA TGTGCCAGCTCACCAGGGACAGGGGGCAATCAGCCCCAGCATTTT. Amino acids: CASSPGTGGNQPQHF.

V is TRBV19 and J is TRBJ2-2; 9 bases are shared with TRBD2. The CDR3 extends over 15 amino acids. V dropped 3 bases and J dropped 5; count of bases not matched to a gene: 4. Germline values: CDR1 LNHDA, CDR2 SQIVND (reference sequence). In DNA form, the CDR3 reads TGTGCCAGTAGTATTGATAGCGGGGGAACCGGGGAGCTGTTTTTT. Translation: CASSIDSGGTGELFF. Combining the CDR3 with reference TRBV19 and TRBJ2-2 gives the whole variable domain DGGITQSPKYLFRKEGQNVTLSCEQNLNHDAMYWYRQDPGQGLRLIYYSQIVNDFQKGDIAEGYSVSREKKESFPLTVTSAQKNPTAFYLCASSIDSGGTGELFFGEGSRLTVL.

The chain carries TRBV9 and TRBJ2-1; TRBD2 agrees at 13 bases. The CDR3 has 18 residues. Germline lookup yields CDR1 SGDLS and CDR2 YYNGEE. V was pared by 0 bases and J by 4 bases, with 7 bases of the junction left unmatched. The chain's CDR3 is CASSVGTSGGLSYNEQFF. DNA for the CDR3: TGTGCCAGCAGCGTAGGGACTAGCGGGGGCCTGTCGTACAATGAGCAGTTCTTC. Looking up the rest from reference TRBV9 and TRBJ2-1 gives the full variable domain: DSGVTQTPKHLITATGQRVTLRCSPRSGDLSVYWYQQSLDQGLQFLIQYYNGEERAKGNILERFSAQQFPDLHSELNLSSLELGDSALYFCASSVGTSGGLSYNEQFFGPGTRLTVL.

The table lists this clone with a few counts. This rearrangement joins TRBV7-9 to TRBJ1-4; D ambiguous. Germline CDR1 SEHNR, CDR2 FQNEAQ (reference sequence). V lost 6 bases to trimming and J lost 5 bases, with 10 bases between them. The CDR3 loop spans 13 amino acids. CDR3 sequence: CASRGYPNEKLFF. Here the CDR3 DNA reads TGTGCCAGCAGGGGCTACCCGAATGAAAAACTGTTTTTT.

The J gene is TRBJ2-1, the V gene TRBV4-3, with 7 bases matching TRBD2. With V trimmed by 3 bases and J by 10 bases, 12 bases remained unmatched. CDR1 is LGHNA, CDR2 YSLEER, per germline. CDR3 length: 15 residues. The CDR3 coding sequence is TGCGCCAGCAGCCAGGACATCACGACTAGCCGCGAGCAGTTCTTC. Its protein product is CASSQDITTSREQFF.

The chain carries TRBV6-5 and TRBJ1-1; D gene ambiguous. Between the trimmed V and J ends, which lost 2 bases and 6 bases, there was a span of 13 bases. CDR1 is MNHEY, CDR2 SVGAGI, per germline. This CDR3 contains 14 residues. The DNA of the CDR3 is TGTGCCAGCAGTTACCGTGACACCCGCCCTGAAGCTTTCTTT. The encoded protein is CASSYRDTRPEAFF.

This rearrangement joins TRBV4-1 to TRBJ2-1, with a tentative D call TRBD2 (5 bases). V was trimmed by 4 bases and J by 8 bases, leaving 15 bases between them. The length of the CDR3 is 14 residues. From germline, CDR1 is MGHRA and CDR2 YSYEKL. This CDR3 reads CASSPNPGMDEQFF. The DNA of the CDR3 is TGCGCCAGCAGCCCAAACCCGGGGATGGATGAGCAGTTCTTC.

V usage is TRBV7-9 and J usage is TRBJ1-1; maybe TRBD1 (5 bases). Trimming took off 10 bases at V and 1 base at J, with 13 bases between the two ends. Germline-derived CDR1 and CDR2 are SEHNR and FQNEAQ (reference sequence). This CDR3 is 13 amino acids long. CDR3: CATPAGGNTEAFF. The CDR3 DNA reads TGTGCCACCCCGGCGGGGGGGAACACTGAAGCTTTCTTT.

This clone was picked up one time. This rearrangement joins TRBV19 to TRBJ2-6; TRBD1 matches 10 bases. The CDR3 consists of 16 residues. The V gene's germline CDR1 is LNHDA and CDR2 SQIVND (reference sequence). CDR3 nucleotides: TGTGCAACTTGGGACAGGGGAGCCTCTGGGGCCAACGTCCTGACTTTC. Protein product: CATWDRGASGANVLTF.

Only one count was recorded for this clone. This chain uses TRBV3-1 (or the pseudogene TRBV3-2) with TRBJ1-5, with D unresolved. This CDR3 contains 14 residues. The ends were cut back, 4 bases at V and 4 bases at J, with 11 bases in the middle. Germline values: CDR1 LGHDT, CDR2 YNNKEL (reference sequence). In DNA form, the CDR3 reads TGTGCCAGCAGCCCACCGGGAGGTAATCAGCCCCAGCATTTT. Translating it yields CASSPPGGNQPQHF.

The V call is TRBV5-1, the J call TRBJ2-3; D unclear. This CDR3 is built from 12 residues. Germline CDR1 SGHRS, CDR2 YFSETQ. Trimming took 4 bases from V and 5 from J, leaving 8 bases between them. The CDR3 coding sequence is TGCGCCAGCAGCCTCGGAGTAGATACGCAGTATTTT. Its protein product is CASSLGVDTQYF.

The chain uses TRBV6-4 and TRBJ2-3; 7 nucleotides agree with TRBD2. Losses at the gene ends were 6 bases for V and 8 bases for J; bases not matched to a gene: 17. CDR3 size: 16 residues. CDR1 is MRHNA and CDR2 is SNTAGT in the germline V gene. In DNA, the CDR3 is TGTGCCAGCAGCCCCCTTCCCGGGGCCGGCGGGGGTACGCAGTATTTT. It is translated as CASSPLPGAGGGTQYF.

The chain employs TRBV18 and TRBJ1-1, with 7 bases identical to TRBD1. The CDR3 is 15 residues long. Per the germline V gene, CDR1 is KGHSH and CDR2 is LQKENI. Losses at the gene ends were 3 bases for V and 1 base for J; bases not matched to a gene: 5. The CDR3 sequence: CASSPLDRENTEAFF. The CDR3 coding sequence is TGTGCCAGCTCACCGCTCGACAGGGAGAACACTGAAGCTTTCTTT.

This chain connects TRBV3-1 (or the pseudogene TRBV3-2) to TRBJ1-4, with TRBD1 matching 8 bases. The CDR3 spans 15 residues. Trimming at V came to 0 bases and at J to 11 bases, leaving 8 bases not matched to a gene. Germline loops: CDR1 LGHDT, CDR2 YNNKEL (reference sequence). CDR3 DNA sequence: TGTGCCAGCAGCCAAGATCAAGGACAGGGTCGGAAACTGTTTTTT. Amino acid sequence: CASSQDQGQGRKLFF.

The J gene is TRBJ2-7, the V gene TRBV7-2, with a tentative D call TRBD1 (7 bases). Germline V gene lookup returns CDR1 SGHTA and CDR2 FQGNSA. The CDR3 spans 14 residues. With 5 bases removed from V and 7 bases from J, the gap between germline ends came to 18 bases. DNA of the CDR3: TGTGCCAGCAGCGGGACTCAGGGGGTGTGGGAGCAGTACTTC. It translates to CASSGTQGVWEQYF. The full variable domain, completed using reference TRBV7-2 and TRBJ2-7, is GAGVSQSPSNKVTEKGKDVELRCDPISGHTALYWYRQSLGQGLEFLIYFQGNSAPDKSGLPSDRFSAERTGGSVSTLTIQRTQQEDSAVYLCASSGTQGVWEQYFGPGTRLTVT.

The chain joins TRBV25-1 to TRBJ2-3; 9 nucleotides line up with TRBD2. The CDR3 totals 15 residues. CDR1 is MGHDK and CDR2 is SYGVNS in the germline V gene. V dropped 5 bases and J dropped 3; count of bases not matched to a gene: 6. The CDR3 here is CASSFIAGETDTQYF. In DNA, the CDR3 is TGTGCCAGCAGTTTTATAGCGGGGGAAACAGATACGCAGTATTTT.

This chain joins TRBV5-4 and TRBJ2-3, with D perhaps TRBD1 (7 bases). V lost 0 bases, J lost 4 bases, and 12 bases lay in between. The CDR3 totals 15 residues. CDR1 is SGHNT, CDR2 YYREEE, per germline (reference sequence). The CDR3 spells CASSLDRGGSDTQYF. DNA for the CDR3: TGTGCCAGCAGCTTGGACAGGGGAGGTTCAGATACGCAGTATTTT. The whole variable domain, filled in from reference TRBV5-4 and TRBJ2-3, reads ETGVTQSPTHLIKTRGQQVTLRCSSQSGHNTVSWYQQALGQGPQFIFQYYREEENGRGNFPPRFSGLQFPNYSSELNVNALELDDSALYLCASSLDRGGSDTQYFGPGTRLTVL.

This chain links TRBV27 with TRBJ1-1, with TRBD1 matching over 10 bases. CDR3 length equals 18 residues. Per the germline V gene, CDR1 is MNHEY and CDR2 is SMNVEV (reference sequence). V gave up 4 bases and J gave up 5 bases; unmatched junction bases: 16. CDR3 in amino acids: CASSSARDRGLLLTEAFF. Written as DNA, the CDR3 is TGTGCCAGCAGTTCTGCCCGGGACAGGGGCCTTTTACTGACTGAAGCTTTCTTT.

The rearrangement joins TRBV6-5 to TRBJ2-7, with TRBD1 matching 9 bases. The CDR3 runs 15 residues. J gave up 1 base and V 7 bases, and 8 bases lay outside the gene matches. Germline V gives CDR1 MNHEY, CDR2 SVGAGI. The CDR3: CASTKDGTGSYEQYF. The CDR3 nucleotides are TGTGCCAGCACTAAAGATGGGACAGGGTCCTACGAGCAGTACTTC.

The chain carries TRBV12-3 or TRBV12-4 and TRBJ2-7; 8 bases are a match to TRBD1. The CDR3 runs 12 residues. V lost 3 bases and J lost 5; bases outside the gene matches: 0. The CDR3 loop reads CASSLTGDEQYF. For the CDR3, the DNA is TGTGCCAGCAGTTTGACAGGGGACGAGCAGTACTTC.

This clone was observed a single time. The gene calls are TRBV12-3 or TRBV12-4 and TRBJ2-7, with unresolved D. V gave up 6 bases and J gave up 3 bases, with 9 bases separating them. This CDR3 is built from 12 residues. The CDR3 DNA reads TGTGCCAGCAGCCTTACAGTCTACGAGCAGTACTTC. Amino acids: CASSLTVYEQYF.

The V gene is TRBV7-9, the J gene TRBJ2-5; 12 bases map to TRBD2. Germline CDR1 reads SEHNR; CDR2 reads FQNEAQ (reference sequence). Trimming removed 4 bases from V and 4 bases from J; junction bases left unmatched: 7. This CDR3 has 16 residues. Written as DNA, the CDR3 is TGTGCCAGCAGCTCAGGACTAGCGGGGCCTGGAGAGACCCAGTACTTC. This translates into CASSSGLAGPGETQYF.

This sequence joins TRBV12-5 and TRBJ2-5, with TRBD1 matching 8 bases. This CDR3 comprises 16 residues. Germline V lookup: CDR1 LGHNT, CDR2 FRNRAP. V was clipped by 5 bases and J by 1 base; unmatched bases: 9. CDR3 nucleotide sequence: TGTGCTAGTGGTCCCTGGACAGGGAAGGGCCAAGAGACCCAGTACTTC. It translates to CASGPWTGKGQETQYF.

The rearrangement joins TRBV4-1 to TRBJ2-3, with 9 nucleotides matching TRBD2. The CDR3 is 17 amino acids. J gave up 2 bases and V 0 bases, and 6 bases lay outside the gene matches. Per the germline V gene, CDR1 is MGHRA and CDR2 is YSYEKL. The CDR3: CASSQDGSGGNTDTQYF. The CDR3 DNA reads as TGCGCCAGCAGCCAAGACGGGAGCGGGGGGAACACAGATACGCAGTATTTT.

V is TRBV7-4 and J is TRBJ2-7, with 9 bases fitting TRBD1. The CDR3 totals 17 residues. Germline CDR1 reads SGHVT; CDR2 reads SQSDAQ. V was pared by 6 bases and J by 2 bases, with 14 bases of the junction left unmatched. The DNA for the CDR3 is TGTGCCAGCAGTCCGAGACCCGGGACAGGGAAAACCTACGAGCAGTACTTC. The encoded protein is CASSPRPGTGKTYEQYF.

The chain employs TRBV3-1 (or the pseudogene TRBV3-2) and TRBJ1-2; 9 bases are a match to TRBD1. This CDR3 is built from 13 residues. Per germline, CDR1 LGHDT and CDR2 YNNKEL (reference sequence). V was clipped by 0 bases and J by 14 bases; unmatched bases: 7. The DNA of the CDR3 is TGTGCCAGCAGCCAAGACACCGGGACAGGGCGGACCTTC. Translation: CASSQDTGTGRTF.

This sequence joins TRBV19 and TRBJ2-1, with 7 bases identical to TRBD1. The V and J ends lost 3 bases and 7 bases, in that order; junction bases with no gene match: 9. Germline V gene data show CDR1 as LNHDA and CDR2 as SQIVND (reference sequence). The CDR3 runs to 15 residues. The CDR3 bases are TGTGCCAGTAGTATGGGAGACAGGGAAGAAAATGAGCAGTTCTTC. Its protein product is CASSMGDREENEQFF.

This chain uses TRBV27 with TRBJ1-6, with D tentatively TRBD1 (5 bases). Trimming took off 4 bases at V and 8 bases at J, with 9 bases between the two ends. CDR1 MNHEY and CDR2 SMNVEV come from the germline V gene (reference sequence). The CDR3 spans 13 residues. CDR3 sequence (DNA): TGTGCCAGCAGTTCTCGACAGTATTCACCCCTCCACTTT. It is translated as CASSSRQYSPLHF.

This clone was counted a few times. The rearrangement links TRBV5-4 to TRBJ2-7, with 11 bases fitting TRBD2. CDR1 and CDR2 (germline): SGHNT, YYREEE (reference sequence). V lost 3 bases and J lost 3; bases outside the gene matches: 8. This CDR3 has 16 residues. The CDR3 region is CASSYRLAGGYYEQYF. DNA of the CDR3: TGTGCCAGCAGCTATCGGTTAGCGGGGGGGTACTACGAGCAGTACTTC. Together with reference TRBV5-4 and TRBJ2-7, the CDR3 gives the full variable domain: ETGVTQSPTHLIKTRGQQVTLRCSSQSGHNTVSWYQQALGQGPQFIFQYYREEENGRGNFPPRFSGLQFPNYSSELNVNALELDDSALYLCASSYRLAGGYYEQYFGPGTRLTVT.